The clone carrying this T cell receptor (beta chain) was detected only a few times. The antigen remains unidentified. The data originate from a study of T cells in Graves' hyperthyroidism and ophthalmopathy. Study findings and constraints: Most thyroid clonotypes that were expanded above 0.001 also turned up in blood.

There were TCR beta CDR3 regions amplified from RNA transcripts. During a first-round RT-PCR of the TCR CDR3, the HTBI primer set was used. TCRdb re-analysed the multiplex PCR reads in MiXCR, keeping a single row per CDR3 protein. The table includes some 510,000 distinct CDR3 sequences, more than 20% detected once. Stable Graves' hyperthyroidism denoted no ophthalmopathy progression over 18 months. PBMCs came from about 10 ml fresh peripheral blood. The sample consisted of blood. This TCR was sampled from a man between 18 and 35 years old with Graves' hyperthyroidism.

CDR3 loop: CASSLAIIAGGEETQYF. Written as DNA, the CDR3 is TGCGCCAGCAGCTTGGCCATAATAGCGGGGGGAGAAGAGACCCAGTACTTC. The chain couples TRBV5-1 to TRBJ2-5; 10 bases fit TRBD2. The CDR3 sequence is 17 residues long. Trimming at V came to 0 bases and at J to 3 bases, leaving 8 bases not matched to a gene. CDR1 is SGHRS and CDR2 is YFSETQ in the germline V gene.